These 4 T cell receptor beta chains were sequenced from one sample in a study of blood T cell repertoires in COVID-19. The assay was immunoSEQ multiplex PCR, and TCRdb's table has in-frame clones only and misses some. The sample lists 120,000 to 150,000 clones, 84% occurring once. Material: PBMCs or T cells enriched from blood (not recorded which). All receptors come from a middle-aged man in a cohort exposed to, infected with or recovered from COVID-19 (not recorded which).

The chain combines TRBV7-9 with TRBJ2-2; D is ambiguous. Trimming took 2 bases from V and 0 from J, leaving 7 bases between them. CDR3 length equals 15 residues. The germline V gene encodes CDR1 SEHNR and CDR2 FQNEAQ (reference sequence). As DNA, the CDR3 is TGTGCCAGCAGCTTACTCAGATCGAACACCGGGGAGCTGTTTTTT. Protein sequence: CASSLLRSNTGELFF.

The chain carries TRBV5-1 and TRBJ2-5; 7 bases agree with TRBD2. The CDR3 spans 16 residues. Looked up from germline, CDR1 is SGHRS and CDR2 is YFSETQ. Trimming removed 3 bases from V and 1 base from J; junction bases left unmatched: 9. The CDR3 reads CASSWSSGDFQETQYF. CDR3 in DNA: TGCGCCAGCAGCTGGTCTAGCGGAGACTTCCAAGAGACCCAGTACTTC.

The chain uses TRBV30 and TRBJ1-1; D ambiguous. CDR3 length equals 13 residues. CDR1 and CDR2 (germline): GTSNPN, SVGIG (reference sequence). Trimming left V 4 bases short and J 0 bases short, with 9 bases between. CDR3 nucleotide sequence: TGTGCCTGGATGGCGGAGGTGAACACTGAAGCTTTCTTT. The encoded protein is CAWMAEVNTEAFF.

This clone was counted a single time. The CDR3 DNA follows: TGTGCCAGCAGCAAAGACAGGCGACACTCTGGAAACACCATATATTTT. It codes for CASSKDRRHSGNTIYF. The chain links TRBV5-6 to TRBJ1-3; D may be TRBD1 (6 bases). Trimming left V 4 bases short and J 0 bases short, with 14 bases between. CDR3 length: 16 amino acids. Germline CDR1 reads SGHDT; CDR2 reads YYEEEE. Together with reference TRBV5-6 and TRBJ1-3, the CDR3 gives the full variable domain: DAGVTQSPTHLIKTRGQQVTLRCSPKSGHDTVSWYQQALGQGPQFIFQYYEEEERQRGNFPDRFSGHQFPNYSSELNVNALLLGDSALYLCASSKDRRHSGNTIYFGEGSWLTVV.